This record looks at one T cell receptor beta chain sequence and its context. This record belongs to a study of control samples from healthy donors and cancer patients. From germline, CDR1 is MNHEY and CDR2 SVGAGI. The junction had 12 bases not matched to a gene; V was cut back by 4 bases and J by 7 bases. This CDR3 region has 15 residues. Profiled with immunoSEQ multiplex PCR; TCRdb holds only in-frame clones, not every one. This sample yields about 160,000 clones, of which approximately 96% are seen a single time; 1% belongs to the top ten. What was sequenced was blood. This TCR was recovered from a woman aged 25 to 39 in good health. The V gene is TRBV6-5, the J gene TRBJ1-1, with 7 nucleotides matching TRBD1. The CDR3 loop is CASSSDSKGQIEAFF. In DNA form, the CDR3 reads TGTGCCAGCAGTTCAGACTCTAAGGGACAGATTGAAGCTTTCTTT.